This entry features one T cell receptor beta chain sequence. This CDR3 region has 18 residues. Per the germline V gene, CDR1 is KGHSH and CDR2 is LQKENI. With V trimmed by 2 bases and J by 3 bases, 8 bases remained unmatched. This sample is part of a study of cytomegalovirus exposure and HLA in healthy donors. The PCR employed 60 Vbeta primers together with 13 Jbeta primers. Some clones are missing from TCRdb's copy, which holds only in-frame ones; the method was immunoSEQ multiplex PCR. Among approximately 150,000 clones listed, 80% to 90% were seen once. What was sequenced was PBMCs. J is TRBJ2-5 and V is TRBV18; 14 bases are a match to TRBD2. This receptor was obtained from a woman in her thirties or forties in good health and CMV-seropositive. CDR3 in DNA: TGTGCCAGCTCACCAACGACTAGCGGGAGGGTAATCAAAGAGACCCAGTACTTC. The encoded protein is CASSPTTSGRVIKETQYF.